A selection of T cell receptor beta chains follows, all from one sample in a study of monozygotic twins with inflammatory bowel disease. For each CDR3 protein, TCRdb gives one entry from its re-call of the 5' RACE reads, without DNA. This sample contains about 130,000 distinct CDR3 sequences. The sample comprised blood. These receptors all come from a human donor with ulcerative colitis or Crohn's disease, or a healthy co-twin of an affected twin (not recorded which). Each CDR3 is given with its conserved first and last residue.

V,J,CDR3
TRBV6-2/TRBV6-3,TRBJ2-7,CASKRQGSSYEQYF
TRBV12-3/TRBV12-4,TRBJ2-2,CASSPIAGELFF
TRBV7-2,TRBJ2-7,CASSLDFAYEQYF
TRBV4-3,TRBJ2-7,CASSQVASGTYEQYF
TRBV24-1,TRBJ2-1,CATRWGGGHNEQFF
TRBV10-3,TRBJ1-2,CAITSVIPGYGYTF
TRBV9,TRBJ2-3,CASSVLAGASTDTQYF
TRBV12-3/TRBV12-4,TRBJ1-2,CASSFQGAGYTF
TRBV13,TRBJ2-7,CASSLREGLYSSSYEQYF
TRBV10-3,TRBJ1-2,CAISEAQDYGYTF
TRBV6-5,TRBJ1-5,CASRRTGTQPQHF
TRBV6-1,TRBJ2-7,CASRRLAGSGDEQYF
TRBV5-1,TRBJ1-3,CASSFTGTSSGNTIYF
TRBV20-1,TRBJ1-4,CSARPMGTALATNEKLFF
TRBV5-6,TRBJ1-2,CASSPGQGANYGYTF
TRBV5-6,TRBJ1-1,CASSSGYRGETEAFF
TRBV6-5,TRBJ2-1,CASSSGTGVYNEQFF
TRBV7-6,TRBJ2-1,CASSFWTGGSSYNEQFF
TRBV29-1,TRBJ2-7,CSVGSMGGSYEQYF
TRBV18,TRBJ2-5,CASSPPTSQETQYF
TRBV12-5,TRBJ2-1,CASGLAVGPQGYEQFF
TRBV27,TRBJ1-3,CASSLEAGNTIYF